Following are 25 T cell receptor beta chains from one sample sequenced in a study of OX40 agonist ivuxolimab in advanced cancers. Repertoires were generated with immunoSEQ multiplex PCR, while TCRdb's copy carries only in-frame clones and drops some. The sample records fewer than 95,000 clones, 80% to 95% being singletons. Sequenced material: CD4+ or CD8+ T cells sorted from blood, taken in a trial of the OX40 agonist ivuxolimab. All receptors derive from an adult with an advanced solid tumor such as melanoma, head and neck, liver or kidney cancer.

The chain combines TRBV2 with TRBJ1-2; no definite D call. Germline V lookup: CDR1 SNHLY, CDR2 FYNNEI. This CDR3 is built from 12 residues. V gave up 2 bases and J gave up 6 bases, with 7 bases separating them. The CDR3 spells CASSELSDGYTF. The CDR3 nucleotides are TGTGCCAGCAGTGAATTGTCGGATGGCTACACCTTC.

The CDR3 region is CASMGTGNGYTF. In DNA, the CDR3 is TGTGCCAGTATGGGGACAGGGAATGGCTACACCTTC. The rearrangement links TRBV19 to TRBJ1-2, with TRBD1 matching 9 bases. J was trimmed by 6 bases and V by 7 bases; bases with no gene match: 3. The CDR3 contains 12 residues. From germline, CDR1 is LNHDA and CDR2 SQIVND (reference sequence). The variable domain in full, with the rest retrieved from reference TRBV19 and TRBJ1-2, is DGGITQSPKYLFRKEGQNVTLSCEQNLNHDAMYWYRQDPGQGLRLIYYSQIVNDFQKGDIAEGYSVSREKKESFPLTVTSAQKNPTAFYLCASMGTGNGYTFGSGTRLTVV.

This clone showed up just once. The V call is TRBV28, the J call TRBJ2-3, with D perhaps TRBD2 (5 bases). V dropped 1 base and J dropped 8 bases, with 10 bases sitting between them. CDR1 and CDR2 (germline): MDHEN, SYDVKM. The CDR3 totals 13 residues. This CDR3 reads CASSLYRGGTQYF. CDR3 bases: TGTGCCAGCAGTTTATATCGGGGTGGTACGCAGTATTTT.

The V gene is TRBV28, the J gene TRBJ1-1, with TRBD1 identical over 7 bases. V trimming: 6 bases; J trimming: 1 base; junction bases outside the gene matches: 8. The CDR3 runs to 15 residues. From germline, CDR1 is MDHEN and CDR2 SYDVKM. The CDR3 reads CASSRTGDWNTEAFF. The CDR3 DNA reads TGTGCCAGCAGCAGGACAGGCGATTGGAACACTGAAGCTTTCTTT.

The rearrangement links TRBV9 to TRBJ2-7; D ambiguous. CDR1 is SGDLS, CDR2 YYNGEE, per germline. V gave up 4 bases and J gave up 4 bases, with 9 bases separating them. This CDR3 comprises 12 residues. The CDR3 DNA reads TGTGCCAGCAGCCAAACCGGTTACGAGCAGTACTTC. Translated: CASSQTGYEQYF.

This chain uses TRBV4-1 with TRBJ2-1; D remains unclear. The CDR3 consists of 15 residues. V gave up 1 base and J gave up 1 base, with 8 bases separating them. Germline V gives CDR1 MGHRA, CDR2 YSYEKL. The CDR3, as DNA: TGCGCCAGCAGCCAAGGTAAAGGGTCCTACAATGAGCAGTTCTTC. As protein: CASSQGKGSYNEQFF.

The J gene is TRBJ1-5, the V gene TRBV12-5; D gene unclear. Germline V CDR1 and CDR2: LGHNT, FRNRAP. Trimming took off 6 bases at V and 5 bases at J, with 5 bases between the two ends. The CDR3 extends over 11 amino acids. CDR3 nucleotides: TGTGCTAGTGGCACCGATCAGCCCCAGCATTTT. Its translation is CASGTDQPQHF.

This clone showed up just once. Given the absence of the conserved phenylalanine or tryptophan at the CDR3 end, a read error is likely. This chain uses TRBV13 with TRBJ1-1; unclear D gene. Germline V gives CDR1 PRHDT, CDR2 FYEKMQ (reference sequence). V lost 4 bases, J lost 3 bases, and 9 bases lay in between. The CDR3 consists of 13 residues. CDR3 sequence reads: CASSSPGDTEAFS. CDR3 nucleotide sequence: TGTGCCAGCAGCTCACCCGGAGACACTGAAGCTTTCTCT.

The CDR3 nucleotides are TGTGCCAGCAGTGAGGAACACCTAAATTCACCCCTCCACTTT. Translating it yields CASSEEHLNSPLHF. The rearrangement joins TRBV6-1 to TRBJ1-6; D is undetermined. The CDR3 contains 14 residues. In germline, CDR1 is MNHNS, CDR2 SASEGT. Trimming removed 3 bases from V and 7 bases from J, with 10 bases in between.

This chain connects TRBV27 to TRBJ2-7, with D uncertain. CDR1 is MNHEY, CDR2 SMNVEV, per germline (reference sequence). The ends were cut back, 0 bases at V and 3 bases at J, with 9 bases in the middle. The CDR3 is made up of 14 amino acids. CDR3 protein: CASSLSGKYYEQYF. DNA for the CDR3: TGTGCCAGCAGTTTATCGGGGAAGTACTACGAGCAGTACTTC.

The chain joins TRBV19 to TRBJ1-6; 9 nucleotides match TRBD1. This CDR3 spans 14 amino acids. The germline V gene has CDR1 LNHDA and CDR2 SQIVND (reference sequence). V was pared by 7 bases and J by 8 bases, with 6 bases of the junction left unmatched. This CDR3 reads CASNWGQGHSPLHF. The CDR3 nucleotides are TGTGCCAGTAATTGGGGACAGGGCCATTCACCCCTCCACTTT.

This clone was found once. The chain combines TRBV11-2 with TRBJ2-5, with D unclear. This CDR3 comprises 15 residues. Trimming cost V 8 bases and J 2 bases, with 18 bases left between them. The germline V gene has CDR1 SGHAT and CDR2 FQNNGV. CDR3 sequence reads: CASGPIFGFQETQYF. CDR3 DNA sequence: TGTGCCAGCGGACCGATATTCGGATTTCAAGAGACCCAGTACTTC.

This clone was detected a few times. V gene TRBV28 combines with J gene TRBJ1-5, with 7 positions matching TRBD1. Germline CDR1 is MDHEN and CDR2 is SYDVKM. The CDR3 covers 15 residues. The V gene end was trimmed by 5 bases and the J gene end by 5 bases; junction bases not matched to a gene: 9. The CDR3 DNA reads as TGTGCCAGCAGTCCCGGACAGGCGGGCTATCAGCCCCAGCATTTT. Translated: CASSPGQAGYQPQHF.

The genes are TRBV5-5 and TRBJ1-2; the match to TRBD1 covers 8 bases. Unmatched junction bases numbered 7, after V lost 4 bases and J lost 5 bases. Germline V gene lookup returns CDR1 SGHKS and CDR2 YYEKEE (reference sequence). This CDR3 comprises 14 residues. CDR3 sequence reads: CASSPGQGWYGYTF. The CDR3 nucleotides are TGTGCCAGCAGCCCCGGACAGGGCTGGTATGGCTACACCTTC.

This chain connects TRBV5-1 to TRBJ2-1, with 7 bases that match TRBD2. CDR1 is SGHRS, CDR2 YFSETQ, per germline. The CDR3 covers 16 residues. V dropped 4 bases and J dropped 1; count of bases not matched to a gene: 8. As DNA, the CDR3 is TGCGCCAGCAGCGCACCGAGGCGGGGGTCCTACAATGAGCAGTTCTTC. Translating gives CASSAPRRGSYNEQFF.

The chain recombines TRBV27 with TRBJ2-7; D is tentatively TRBD1 or TRBD2 (5 bases each). Trimming shortened V by 0 bases and J by 6 bases, and 12 bases separated the two germline ends. Germline V gene sequence: CDR1 MNHEY, CDR2 SMNVEV (reference sequence). CDR3 length: 14 amino acids. Here the CDR3 reads CASSLSRGQSEQYF. The DNA of the CDR3 is TGTGCCAGCAGTTTATCGAGGGGCCAGAGCGAGCAGTACTTC.

The chain joins TRBV10-1 to TRBJ2-2; the D is unclear. V lost 2 bases and J lost 4, with 5 bases in between. Germline loops: CDR1 WNHNN, CDR2 SYGVQD (reference sequence). CDR3 length: 13 amino acids. Here the CDR3 reads CASSEKITGELFF. For the CDR3, the DNA is TGCGCCAGCAGTGAGAAAATCACCGGGGAGCTGTTTTTT.

The rearrangement links TRBV10-3 to TRBJ1-1; D possibly corresponds to TRBD1 (5 bases). There are 13 residues in the CDR3. Germline assignment: CDR1 ENHRY and CDR2 SYGVKD. Trimming shortened V by 5 bases and J by 4 bases, and 11 bases separated the two germline ends. Here the CDR3 reads CAISSRDLTEAFF. The DNA for the CDR3 is TGTGCCATCAGTTCCCGGGACCTCACTGAAGCTTTCTTT.

The chain employs TRBV12-2 and TRBJ2-7; the D call of TRBD2 is as the table states it, not checked on the DNA. TRBV12-2 is designated a pseudogene. The CDR3 runs to 21 residues. The CDR3 loop is CASRLELPGGFWSGTSYEQYF. The CDR3 bases are TGTGCAAGTCGCTTAGAACTTCCTGGAGGTTTTTGGTCAGGGACTTCCTACGAGCAGTACTTC.

This chain links TRBV7-9 with TRBJ2-1, with D possibly matching TRBD1 (6 bases). CDR3 length equals 15 residues. V lost 5 bases to trimming and J lost 5 bases, with 16 bases between them. CDR1 and CDR2 (germline): SEHNR, FQNEAQ (reference sequence). CDR3 amino acids: CASSTGHWGNNEQFF. The CDR3 bases are TGTGCCAGCAGCACGGGACATTGGGGAAACAATGAGCAGTTCTTC. Using reference TRBV7-9 and TRBJ2-1 for the parts outside the CDR3, the full variable domain is DTGVSQNPRHKITKRGQNVTFRCDPISEHNRLYWYRQTLGQGPEFLTYFQNEAQLEKSRLLSDRFSAERPKGSFSTLEIQRTEQGDSAMYLCASSTGHWGNNEQFFGPGTRLTVL.

The chain uses TRBV6-1 and TRBJ1-1; the D gene is possibly TRBD1 (5 bases). Germline CDR1 reads MNHNS; CDR2 reads SASEGT. Between the trimmed V and J ends, which lost 6 bases and 1 base, there was a span of 15 bases. There are 15 residues in the CDR3. CDR3: CASSERPTANTEAFF. The DNA of the CDR3 is TGTGCCAGCAGCGAACGTCCGACAGCGAACACTGAAGCTTTCTTT.

The rearrangement joins TRBV5-4 to TRBJ2-3, with D perhaps TRBD2 (5 bases). There are 11 residues in the CDR3. V gave up 2 bases and J gave up 11 bases, with 9 bases separating them. Germline V gene lookup returns CDR1 SGHNT and CDR2 YYREEE (reference sequence). The CDR3 DNA sequence: TGTGCCAGCAGCTTCGGGGAGATGCAGTATTTT. Its protein product is CASSFGEMQYF. The full variable domain, in which reference TRBV5-4 and TRBJ2-3 provide the parts outside the CDR3, is ETGVTQSPTHLIKTRGQQVTLRCSSQSGHNTVSWYQQALGQGPQFIFQYYREEENGRGNFPPRFSGLQFPNYSSELNVNALELDDSALYLCASSFGEMQYFGPGTRLTVL.

V and J are TRBV6-5 and TRBJ2-5; tentative D call: TRBD2 (5 bases). The CDR3 spans 11 residues. Germline CDR1 and CDR2: MNHEY and SVGAGI. The ends were cut back, 8 bases at V and 4 bases at J, with 8 bases in the middle. CDR3 in amino acids: CASEGIETQYF. CDR3 coding DNA: TGTGCCAGCGAGGGTATAGAGACCCAGTACTTC.

The rearrangement uses TRBV13 and TRBJ1-1; D uncertain. The ends were cut back, 2 bases at V and 5 bases at J, with 9 bases in the middle. CDR3 size: 13 residues. From germline, CDR1 is PRHDT and CDR2 FYEKMQ (reference sequence). The CDR3 DNA is TGTGCCAGCAGCTTACGTGGGGTTACTGAAGCTTTCTTT. Protein product: CASSLRGVTEAFF.

The chain recombines TRBV11-2 with TRBJ2-3; possible D gene TRBD1, 5 bases. The CDR3 consists of 15 residues. Trimming removed 0 bases at V and 5 bases at J, with 12 bases between. In germline, CDR1 is SGHAT, CDR2 FQNNGV. CDR3 nucleotide sequence: TGTGCCAGCAGCTTAGAAGACAGCCCAAGAGATACGCAGTATTTT. Translation: CASSLEDSPRDTQYF.